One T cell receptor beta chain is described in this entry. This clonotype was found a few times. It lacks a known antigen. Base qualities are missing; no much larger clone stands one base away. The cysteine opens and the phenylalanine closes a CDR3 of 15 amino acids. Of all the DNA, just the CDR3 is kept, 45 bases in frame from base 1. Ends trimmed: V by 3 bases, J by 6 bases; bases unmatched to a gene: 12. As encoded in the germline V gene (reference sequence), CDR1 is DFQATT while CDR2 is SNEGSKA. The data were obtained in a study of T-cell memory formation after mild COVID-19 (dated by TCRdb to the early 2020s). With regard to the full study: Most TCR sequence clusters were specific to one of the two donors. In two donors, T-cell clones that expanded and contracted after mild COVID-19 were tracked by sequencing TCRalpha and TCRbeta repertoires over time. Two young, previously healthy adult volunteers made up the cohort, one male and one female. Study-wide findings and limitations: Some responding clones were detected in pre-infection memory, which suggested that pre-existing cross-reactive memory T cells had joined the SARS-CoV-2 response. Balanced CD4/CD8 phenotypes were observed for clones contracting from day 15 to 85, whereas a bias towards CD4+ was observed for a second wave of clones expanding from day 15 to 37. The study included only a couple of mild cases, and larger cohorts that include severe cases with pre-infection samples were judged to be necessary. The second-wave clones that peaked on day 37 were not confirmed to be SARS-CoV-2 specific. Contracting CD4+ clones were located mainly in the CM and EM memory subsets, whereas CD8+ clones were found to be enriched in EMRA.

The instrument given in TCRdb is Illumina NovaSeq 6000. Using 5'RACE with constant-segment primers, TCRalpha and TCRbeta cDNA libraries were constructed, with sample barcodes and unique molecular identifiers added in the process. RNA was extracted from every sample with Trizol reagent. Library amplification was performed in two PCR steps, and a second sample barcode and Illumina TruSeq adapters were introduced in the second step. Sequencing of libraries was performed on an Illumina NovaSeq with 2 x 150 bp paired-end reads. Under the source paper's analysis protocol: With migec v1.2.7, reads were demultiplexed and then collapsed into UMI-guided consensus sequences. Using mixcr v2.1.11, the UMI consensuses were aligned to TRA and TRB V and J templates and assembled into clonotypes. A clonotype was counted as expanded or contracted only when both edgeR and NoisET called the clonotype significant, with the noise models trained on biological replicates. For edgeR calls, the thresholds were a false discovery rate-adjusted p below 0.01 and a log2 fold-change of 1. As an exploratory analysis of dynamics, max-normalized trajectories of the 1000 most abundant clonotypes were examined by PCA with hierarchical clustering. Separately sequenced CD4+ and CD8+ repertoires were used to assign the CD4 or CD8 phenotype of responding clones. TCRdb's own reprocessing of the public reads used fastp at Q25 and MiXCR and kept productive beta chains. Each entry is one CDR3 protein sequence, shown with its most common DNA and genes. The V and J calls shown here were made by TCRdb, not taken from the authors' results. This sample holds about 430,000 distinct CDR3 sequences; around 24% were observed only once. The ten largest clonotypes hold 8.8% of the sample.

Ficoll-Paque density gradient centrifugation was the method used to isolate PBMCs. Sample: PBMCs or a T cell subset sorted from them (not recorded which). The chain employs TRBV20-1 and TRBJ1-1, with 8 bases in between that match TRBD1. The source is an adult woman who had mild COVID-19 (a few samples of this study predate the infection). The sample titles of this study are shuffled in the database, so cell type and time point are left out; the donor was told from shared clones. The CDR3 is CSASGTLQGGAEAFF. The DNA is TGCAGTGCTAGCGGGACGTTACAGGGGGGGGCTGAAGCTTTCTTT.